This T cell receptor (beta chain) was captured in a study of T cells in Graves' hyperthyroidism and ophthalmopathy. Study observations and caveats: Most clonotypes expanded in the thyroid (above 0.001) were also present in blood. The model's output predicted ophthalmopathy at a median of about 6.5 months prior to onset.

A remark on this clonotype: Antigen unknown. Germline and junction disagree at one end, which may indicate a read error.

Uncontrolled infection, other autoimmune disease, pregnancy or lactation disqualified patients from enrolment. Each diagnosis was grounded in clinical symptoms, serum thyroxine and TRAb, thyroid ultrasound, and orbital computed tomography. Amplification of TCR beta CDR3 regions was performed using RNA transcripts as template. A set of HTBI primers served as the primers for a first-round RT-PCR of the TCR CDR3. TCRdb redid the calling of the multiplex PCR reads with MiXCR, one entry per CDR3 protein. The table includes roughly 510,000 distinct CDR3 sequences, 46% detected once. Sequenced material: peripheral blood or thyroid tissue (not recorded which). The clonotype was recovered from an adult woman with Graves' disease, either hyperthyroidism or ophthalmopathy (not recorded which).

The CDR3 sequence: CASRLQLNYGYTF. Written as DNA, the CDR3 is TGTGCCAGCAGACTACAGCTTAACTATGGCTACACCTTC. The chain has TRBV10-2 and TRBJ1-2; D unclear. The CDR3 runs 13 residues. From germline, CDR1 is WSHSY and CDR2 SAAADI.